The rows below give T cell receptor beta chains drawn from one sample of a study of shared clonotypes between healthy human individuals. The table came from immunoSEQ multiplex PCR; TCRdb's copy has only in-frame clones and leaves some out. The sample comprises a few million clones, over 90% of which are singletons, and approximately 0.4% rests with the top ten. The sequenced material came from naive CD4+ T cells from PBMCs. These receptors came from a man in his late teens or twenties in good health. Some clones in this sample may be carry-over from other donors' samples. Each CDR3 is given with its conserved first and last residue. The order of the fields is D gene, clone size, V gene, J gene, CDR3 DNA, CDR3 protein. The D gene is left open where the match is weak. Where a row states a size, it is once, few, many or the class of an expanded clone; other rows omit it.

D gene: -
clone size: -
V gene: TRBV7-2
J gene: TRBJ1-2
CDR3 DNA: TGTGCCAGCAGCCAGCAGGGTGCTAACTATGGCTACACCTTC
CDR3 protein: CASSQQGANYGYTF

D gene: -
clone size: -
V gene: TRBV6-1
J gene: TRBJ2-1
CDR3 DNA: TGTGCCAGCAGTGAAGTTCCGGGGATAGAGCAGTTCTTC
CDR3 protein: CASSEVPGIEQFF

D gene: TRBD2
clone size: -
V gene: TRBV4-1
J gene: TRBJ2-2
CDR3 DNA: TGCGCCAGCAGCTCCCGCTGGGCGGGAGGGAACACCGGGGAGCTGTTTTTT
CDR3 protein: CASSSRWAGGNTGELFF

D gene: -
clone size: -
V gene: TRBV28
J gene: TRBJ1-1
CDR3 DNA: TGTGCCAGCAAGTCTCCAGGGCCCGGGACTGAAGCTTTCTTT
CDR3 protein: CASKSPGPGTEAFF

D gene: -
clone size: -
V gene: TRBV27
J gene: TRBJ2-2
CDR3 DNA: TGTGCCAGCAGTTTATTCGGATTGTCAGGGAACACCGGGGAGCTGTTTTTT
CDR3 protein: CASSLFGLSGNTGELFF

D gene: -
clone size: -
V gene: TRBV7-2
J gene: TRBJ1-5
CDR3 DNA: TGTGCCAGCAGCTTATTACCTGCGGGACTTCACAATCAGCCCCAGCATTTT
CDR3 protein: CASSLLPAGLHNQPQHF

D gene: TRBD2
clone size: once
V gene: TRBV5-1
J gene: TRBJ2-3
CDR3 DNA: TGCGCCAGCAGCCTACCGAGACTAGCGGGAGGTTTCGATACGCAGTATTTT
CDR3 protein: CASSLPRLAGGFDTQYF

D gene: -
clone size: -
V gene: TRBV7-2
J gene: TRBJ2-1
CDR3 DNA: TGTGCCAGCAGCTTAGAGGCTTCTCCATACAATGAGCAGTTCTTC
CDR3 protein: CASSLEASPYNEQFF

D gene: -
clone size: -
V gene: TRBV5-1
J gene: TRBJ2-5
CDR3 DNA: TGCGCCAGCAGCTCAAACCCAGGGGTTCAAGAGACCCAGTACTTC
CDR3 protein: CASSSNPGVQETQYF

D gene: -
clone size: -
V gene: TRBV18
J gene: TRBJ2-7
CDR3 DNA: TGTGCCAGCTCACCATCGACAAGCTCCTACGAGCAGTACTTC
CDR3 protein: CASSPSTSSYEQYF

D gene: TRBD2
clone size: -
V gene: TRBV27
J gene: TRBJ2-1
CDR3 DNA: TGTGCCAGCAGTTTATCGACCGGGGGGACTAGCGGATCCTACAATGAGCAGTTCTTC
CDR3 protein: CASSLSTGGTSGSYNEQFF

D gene: -
clone size: -
V gene: TRBV25-1
J gene: TRBJ2-4
CDR3 DNA: TGTGCCAGCAGTGATACCCATGGGGCAGCCAACATTCAGTACTTC
CDR3 protein: CASSDTHGAANIQYF

D gene: -
clone size: -
V gene: TRBV29-1
J gene: TRBJ2-3
CDR3 DNA: TGCACCGCCGGGCTTAGCACAGATACGCAGTATTTT
CDR3 protein: CTAGLSTDTQYF

D gene: -
clone size: -
V gene: TRBV19
J gene: TRBJ2-2
CDR3 DNA: TGTGCCAGTTCCGATCGGGTGGAGCTGTTTTTT
CDR3 protein: CASSDRVELFF

D gene: -
clone size: few
V gene: TRBV28
J gene: TRBJ1-2
CDR3 DNA: TGTGCCAGCAGTTTCGGGTCTAACTATGGCTACACCTTC
CDR3 protein: CASSFGSNYGYTF

D gene: -
clone size: -
V gene: TRBV29-1
J gene: TRBJ2-7
CDR3 DNA: TGCAGCGTTGGTCGGGTAGAAACGGGAGTAAAAGAGCAGTACTTC
CDR3 protein: CSVGRVETGVKEQYF

D gene: TRBD2
clone size: -
V gene: TRBV6-4
J gene: TRBJ2-1
CDR3 DNA: TGTGCCAGCAGTGAGCGAGCAAGCGGGAGGGCGGCTGAGCAGTTCTTC
CDR3 protein: CASSERASGRAAEQFF

D gene: -
clone size: -
V gene: TRBV19
J gene: TRBJ2-3
CDR3 DNA: TGTGCCAGTAGTATCCTACAGGGAACGCAGTATTTT
CDR3 protein: CASSILQGTQYF

D gene: -
clone size: -
V gene: TRBV30
J gene: TRBJ1-3
CDR3 DNA: TGTGCCTGGCGGGACGGGCCTGGCGTGAGTGGAAACACCATATATTTT
CDR3 protein: CAWRDGPGVSGNTIYF

D gene: -
clone size: -
V gene: TRBV7-9
J gene: TRBJ1-4
CDR3 DNA: TGTGCCAGCAGCTTAGGGATAACTAATGAAAAACTGTTTTTT
CDR3 protein: CASSLGITNEKLFF

D gene: -
clone size: -
V gene: TRBV15
J gene: TRBJ1-4
CDR3 DNA: TGTGCCACCAGCGGTACCGAGGATCTCGCCGAAAAACTGTTTTTT
CDR3 protein: CATSGTEDLAEKLFF

D gene: -
clone size: -
V gene: TRBV14
J gene: TRBJ1-2
CDR3 DNA: TGTGCCAGCAGCCAAGATCAGGTGTCAGGGAACTATGGCTACACCTTC
CDR3 protein: CASSQDQVSGNYGYTF

D gene: -
clone size: -
V gene: TRBV6-1
J gene: TRBJ1-1
CDR3 DNA: TGTGCCAGCAGTAAACGGACAGAGAACACTGAAGCTTTCTTT
CDR3 protein: CASSKRTENTEAFF

D gene: -
clone size: -
V gene: TRBV28
J gene: TRBJ2-2
CDR3 DNA: TGTGCCAGCAGTTTAAACGGCTTCACCGGGGAGCTGTTTTTT
CDR3 protein: CASSLNGFTGELFF

D gene: -
clone size: -
V gene: TRBV5-4
J gene: TRBJ2-7
CDR3 DNA: TGTGCCAGCAGCGGACCGGGACACTCCTACGAGCAGTACTTC
CDR3 protein: CASSGPGHSYEQYF

D gene: -
clone size: -
V gene: TRBV18
J gene: TRBJ2-1
CDR3 DNA: TGTGCCAGCTCACGGGACTTCAAAGTCCACTCCTACAATGAGCAGTTCTTC
CDR3 protein: CASSRDFKVHSYNEQFF

D gene: -
clone size: -
V gene: TRBV7-2
J gene: TRBJ2-1
CDR3 DNA: TGTGCCAGCAGCCCGGGACAACATAGCTCCTACAATGAGCAGTTCTTC
CDR3 protein: CASSPGQHSSYNEQFF

D gene: -
clone size: -
V gene: TRBV5-1
J gene: TRBJ2-1
CDR3 DNA: TGCGCCAGCAGCTTTACCGGCGGTTCCTACAATGAGCAGTTCTTC
CDR3 protein: CASSFTGGSYNEQFF

D gene: -
clone size: once
V gene: TRBV18
J gene: TRBJ2-1
CDR3 DNA: TGTGCCAGCTCACCAAGGGCGGGATATAGCTCCTACAATGAGCAGTTCTTC
CDR3 protein: CASSPRAGYSSYNEQFF

D gene: TRBD1
clone size: -
V gene: TRBV29-1
J gene: TRBJ2-7
CDR3 DNA: TGCAGCGCCGGGACAGGGACCGGGAACGAGCAGTACTTC
CDR3 protein: CSAGTGTGNEQYF

D gene: -
clone size: -
V gene: TRBV7-3
J gene: TRBJ1-3
CDR3 DNA: TGTGCCAGCAGCTTACTTGGCTCTGGAAACACCATATATTTT
CDR3 protein: CASSLLGSGNTIYF

D gene: TRBD1
clone size: -
V gene: TRBV5-1
J gene: TRBJ1-1
CDR3 DNA: TGCGCCAGCAGCTCTGAGACAGGGTGGAGTACTGAAGCTTTCTTT
CDR3 protein: CASSSETGWSTEAFF

D gene: -
clone size: once
V gene: TRBV5-1
J gene: TRBJ2-7
CDR3 DNA: TGCGCCAGCAGCCTCGGACTTACTTACGAGCAGTACTTC
CDR3 protein: CASSLGLTYEQYF

D gene: -
clone size: once
V gene: TRBV18
J gene: TRBJ1-5
CDR3 DNA: TGTGCCAGCTCACCGTCGGCTAATAGCAATCAGCCCCAGCATTTT
CDR3 protein: CASSPSANSNQPQHF

D gene: TRBD2
clone size: -
V gene: TRBV7-2
J gene: TRBJ2-1
CDR3 DNA: TGTGCCAGCAGCTCCCAATCTAGCGGAGTCCTCTACAATGAGCAGTTCTTC
CDR3 protein: CASSSQSSGVLYNEQFF

D gene: -
clone size: -
V gene: TRBV30
J gene: TRBJ2-7
CDR3 DNA: TGTGCCTGGAGTGTTATTACGGCAGGGAGGATCTACGAGCAGTACTTC
CDR3 protein: CAWSVITAGRIYEQYF

D gene: TRBD2
clone size: -
V gene: TRBV6-5
J gene: TRBJ2-7
CDR3 DNA: TGTGCCAGCAAAGCGGGAGGGAGGGAGCAGTACTTC
CDR3 protein: CASKAGGREQYF

D gene: TRBD1
clone size: -
V gene: TRBV7-4
J gene: TRBJ1-2
CDR3 DNA: TGTGCCAGCAGCTTAAGTTGGGGACAGCCCGACCCCCCTGGGTACACCTTC
CDR3 protein: CASSLSWGQPDPPGYTF

D gene: TRBD1
clone size: -
V gene: TRBV19
J gene: TRBJ1-4
CDR3 DNA: TGTGCCAGTACCGGGACAGAGGAAAAACTGTTTTTT
CDR3 protein: CASTGTEEKLFF

D gene: TRBD2
clone size: -
V gene: TRBV6-6
J gene: TRBJ2-7
CDR3 DNA: TGTGCCAGCAGTTACGGGCGGGAGCCCTCCTACGAGCAGTACTTC
CDR3 protein: CASSYGREPSYEQYF

D gene: -
clone size: -
V gene: TRBV28
J gene: TRBJ2-4
CDR3 DNA: TGTGCCAGCAGACCAACGGATCGGGGTGATGGCATTCAGTACTTC
CDR3 protein: CASRPTDRGDGIQYF

D gene: TRBD1
clone size: -
V gene: TRBV28
J gene: TRBJ1-2
CDR3 DNA: TGTGCCAGCAGTTTAGGGACAGGTTATGGCTACACCTTC
CDR3 protein: CASSLGTGYGYTF

D gene: -
clone size: -
V gene: TRBV4-3
J gene: TRBJ1-3
CDR3 DNA: TGCGCCAGCAGCCAAGGGGCTGGAAACACCATATATTTT
CDR3 protein: CASSQGAGNTIYF

D gene: -
clone size: -
V gene: TRBV4-1
J gene: TRBJ2-3
CDR3 DNA: TGCGCCAGCAGCCAACCTTGGAGGGGGTCAAGCTCAGATACGCAGTATTTT
CDR3 protein: CASSQPWRGSSSDTQYF

D gene: TRBD1
clone size: once
V gene: TRBV6-5
J gene: TRBJ2-3
CDR3 DNA: TGTGCCAGCAGCTACAAGGGACAGGGGGCTAGTAGTGGGCAGTATTTT
CDR3 protein: CASSYKGQGASSGQYF

D gene: -
clone size: once
V gene: TRBV5-1
J gene: TRBJ1-1
CDR3 DNA: TGCGCCAGCAGCATAGGACAGTCGCCCACTGAAGCTTTCTTT
CDR3 protein: CASSIGQSPTEAFF

D gene: TRBD2
clone size: -
V gene: TRBV30
J gene: TRBJ2-6
CDR3 DNA: TGTGCCTGGAGGGAGGGGAGGGTGCCTGGGGCCAACGTCCTGACTTTC
CDR3 protein: CAWREGRVPGANVLTF

D gene: TRBD1
clone size: -
V gene: TRBV29-1
J gene: TRBJ2-3
CDR3 DNA: TGCAGCGTAGGGCTTTCGGACAGGACGCCTGATACGCAGTATTTT
CDR3 protein: CSVGLSDRTPDTQYF

D gene: -
clone size: -
V gene: TRBV6-1
J gene: TRBJ1-4
CDR3 DNA: TGTGCCAGCAGTCTGGAGGGGACAACTAATGAAAAACTGTTTTTT
CDR3 protein: CASSLEGTTNEKLFF

D gene: TRBD2
clone size: -
V gene: TRBV6-1
J gene: TRBJ2-7
CDR3 DNA: TGTGCCAGCAGCGCCTTGGGGGGGACCTCCTACGAGCAGTACTTC
CDR3 protein: CASSALGGTSYEQYF

D gene: -
clone size: -
V gene: TRBV9
J gene: TRBJ2-1
CDR3 DNA: TGTGCCAGCAGCGTGGAAGGGCTGGATGAGCAGTTCTTC
CDR3 protein: CASSVEGLDEQFF

D gene: -
clone size: -
V gene: TRBV28
J gene: TRBJ2-4
CDR3 DNA: TGTGCCAGCAGTTTAAGGTCGGACCTAAGGATATGGCCCAAAAACATTCAGTACTTC
CDR3 protein: CASSLRSDLRIWPKNIQYF